The clone carrying this T cell receptor (beta chain) appeared once. CDR1 and CDR2 (germline): MDHEN, SYDVKM. The CDR3 is made up of 15 amino acids. V lost 2 bases, J lost 5 bases, and 15 bases lay in between. This entry comes from a study of blood T cells in healthy people across ages. With a J-beta primer mix and a sample-barcoded 5' primer, a second PCR ran roughly 7 to 11 cycles. TCRdb reprocessed the 5' RACE reads via MiXCR and lists one record per CDR3 protein. This sample has roughly 1,100,000 distinct CDR3 sequences, with approximately 25% found just once. A further study also used this sample, focusing on T cells of mothers and their children.

The TCR comes from a girl aged 2 to 10 in good health. Source material: blood. The gene calls are TRBV28 and TRBJ2-5, with D uncertain. The CDR3 spells CASSLAPARTETQYF. The CDR3 bases are TGTGCCAGCAGTTTAGCCCCAGCGAGAACGGAGACCCAGTACTTC.